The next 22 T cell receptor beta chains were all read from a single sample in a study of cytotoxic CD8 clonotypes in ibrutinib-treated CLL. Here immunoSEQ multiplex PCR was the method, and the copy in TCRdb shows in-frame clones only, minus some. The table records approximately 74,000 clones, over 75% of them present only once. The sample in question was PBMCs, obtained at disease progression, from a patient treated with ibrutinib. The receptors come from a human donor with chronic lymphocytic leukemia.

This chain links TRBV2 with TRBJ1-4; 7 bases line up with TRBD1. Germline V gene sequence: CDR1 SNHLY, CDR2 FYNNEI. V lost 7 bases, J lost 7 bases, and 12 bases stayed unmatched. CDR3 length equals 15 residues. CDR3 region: CASTYRGADGEKLFF. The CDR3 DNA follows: TGTGCCAGCACTTACAGGGGCGCGGATGGTGAAAAACTGTTTTTT.

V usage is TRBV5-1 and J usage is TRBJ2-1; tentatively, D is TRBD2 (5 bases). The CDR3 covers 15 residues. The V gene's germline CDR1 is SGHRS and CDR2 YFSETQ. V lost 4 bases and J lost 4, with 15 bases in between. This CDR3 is CASSPPRGSYNEQFF. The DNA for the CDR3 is TGCGCCAGCAGCCCCCCACGCGGGTCTTACAATGAGCAGTTCTTC.

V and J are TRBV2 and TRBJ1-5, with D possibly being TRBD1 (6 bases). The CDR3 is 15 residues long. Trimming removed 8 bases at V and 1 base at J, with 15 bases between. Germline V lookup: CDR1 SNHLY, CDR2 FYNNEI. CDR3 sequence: CASRMTGPSNQPQHF. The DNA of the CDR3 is TGTGCCAGCCGAATGACAGGCCCAAGCAATCAGCCCCAGCATTTT.

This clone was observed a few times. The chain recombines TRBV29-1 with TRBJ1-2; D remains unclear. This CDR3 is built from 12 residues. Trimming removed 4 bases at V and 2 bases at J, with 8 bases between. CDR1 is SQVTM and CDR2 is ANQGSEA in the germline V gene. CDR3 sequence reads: CSVVRANYGYTF. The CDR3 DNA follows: TGCAGCGTTGTAAGGGCAAACTATGGCTACACCTTC.

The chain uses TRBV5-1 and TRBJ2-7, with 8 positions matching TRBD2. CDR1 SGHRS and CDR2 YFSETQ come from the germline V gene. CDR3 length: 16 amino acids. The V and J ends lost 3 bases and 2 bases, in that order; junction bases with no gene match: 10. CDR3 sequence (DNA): TGCGCCAGCAGCTACCCCAGCGGGGGCTTGCCCTACGAGCAGTACTTC. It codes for CASSYPSGGLPYEQYF. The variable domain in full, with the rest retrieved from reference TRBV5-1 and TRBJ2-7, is KAGVTQTPRYLIKTRGQQVTLSCSPISGHRSVSWYQQTPGQGLQFLFEYFSETQRNKGNFPGRFSGRQFSNSRSEMNVSTLELGDSALYLCASSYPSGGLPYEQYFGPGTRLTVT.

The CDR3 coding sequence is TGTGCCAGCAGCTTTGGACGGCTTCAAGAGACCCAGTACTTC. Protein product: CASSFGRLQETQYF. The genes are TRBV5-6 and TRBJ2-5, with D unresolved. The CDR3 sequence is 14 residues long. The germline gives CDR1 SGHDT, CDR2 YYEEEE. Trimming stripped 2 bases from V and 2 bases from J, with 10 bases between. The full variable domain, its missing parts supplied by reference TRBV5-6 and TRBJ2-5, is DAGVTQSPTHLIKTRGQQVTLRCSPKSGHDTVSWYQQALGQGPQFIFQYYEEEERQRGNFPDRFSGHQFPNYSSELNVNALLLGDSALYLCASSFGRLQETQYFGPGTRLLVL.

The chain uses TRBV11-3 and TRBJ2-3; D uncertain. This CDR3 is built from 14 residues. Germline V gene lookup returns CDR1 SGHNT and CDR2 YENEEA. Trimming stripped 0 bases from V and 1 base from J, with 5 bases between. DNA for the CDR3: TGTGCCAGCAGCTTAGAAGCAGGCACAGATACGCAGTATTTT. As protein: CASSLEAGTDTQYF.

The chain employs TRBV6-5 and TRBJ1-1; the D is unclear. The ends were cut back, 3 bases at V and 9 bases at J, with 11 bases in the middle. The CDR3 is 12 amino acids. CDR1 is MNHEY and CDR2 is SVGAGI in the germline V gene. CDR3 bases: TGTGCCAGCAGTTATCCCTTGGGAAAAGCTTTCTTT. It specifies CASSYPLGKAFF.

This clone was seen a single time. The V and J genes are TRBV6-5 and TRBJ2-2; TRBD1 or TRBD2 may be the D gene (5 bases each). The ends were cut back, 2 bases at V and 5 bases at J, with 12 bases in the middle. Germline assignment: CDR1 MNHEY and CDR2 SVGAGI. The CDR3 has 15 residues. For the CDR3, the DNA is TGTGCCAGCAGTTACCGAACAGGCGGGACCGGGGAGCTGTTTTTT. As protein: CASSYRTGGTGELFF.

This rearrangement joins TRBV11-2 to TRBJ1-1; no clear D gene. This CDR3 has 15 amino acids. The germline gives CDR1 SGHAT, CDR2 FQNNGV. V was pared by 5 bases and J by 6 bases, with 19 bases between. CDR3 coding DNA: TGTGCCAGCAGCACCCCGGCCCTCCCGAGCCCTGAAGCTTTCTTT. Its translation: CASSTPALPSPEAFF.

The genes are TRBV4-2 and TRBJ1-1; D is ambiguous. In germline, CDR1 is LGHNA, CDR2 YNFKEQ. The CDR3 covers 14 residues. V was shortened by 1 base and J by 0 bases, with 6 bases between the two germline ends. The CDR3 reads CASSQGAMNTEAFF. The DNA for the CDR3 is TGTGCCAGCAGCCAAGGGGCTATGAACACTGAAGCTTTCTTT.

CDR3 loop: CASSPMGGGYTF. The CDR3 coding sequence is TGTGCCAGCAGCCCCATGGGGGGGGGCTACACCTTC. The chain recombines TRBV6-5 with TRBJ1-2, with D possibly being TRBD1 (5 bases). The germline V gene encodes CDR1 MNHEY and CDR2 SVGAGI. The CDR3 runs 12 residues. The V end lost 6 bases, the J end lost 8 bases, and 13 bases lay between the germline ends.

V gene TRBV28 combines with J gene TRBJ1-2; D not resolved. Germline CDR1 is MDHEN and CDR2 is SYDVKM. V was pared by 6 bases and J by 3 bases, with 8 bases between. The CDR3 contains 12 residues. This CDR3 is CASSPRYYGYTF. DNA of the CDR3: TGTGCCAGCAGCCCCCGATACTATGGCTACACCTTC.

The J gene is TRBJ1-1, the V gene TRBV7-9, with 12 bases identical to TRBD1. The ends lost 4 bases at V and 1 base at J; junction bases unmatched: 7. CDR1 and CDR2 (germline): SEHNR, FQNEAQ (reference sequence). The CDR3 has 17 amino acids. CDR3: CASSYGTGGRGNTEAFF. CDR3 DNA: TGTGCCAGCAGCTACGGGACAGGGGGCAGAGGGAACACTGAAGCTTTCTTT. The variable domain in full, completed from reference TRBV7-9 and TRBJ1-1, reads DTGVSQNPRHKITKRGQNVTFRCDPISEHNRLYWYRQTLGQGPEFLTYFQNEAQLEKSRLLSDRFSAERPKGSFSTLEIQRTEQGDSAMYLCASSYGTGGRGNTEAFFGQGTRLTVV.

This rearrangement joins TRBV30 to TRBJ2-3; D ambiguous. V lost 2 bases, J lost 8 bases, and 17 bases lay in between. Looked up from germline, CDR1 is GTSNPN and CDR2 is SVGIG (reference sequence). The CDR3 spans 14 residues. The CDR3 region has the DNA TGTGCCTGGAGTCCGGTCTCGTTGGGCAGTACGCAGTATTTT. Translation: CAWSPVSLGSTQYF.

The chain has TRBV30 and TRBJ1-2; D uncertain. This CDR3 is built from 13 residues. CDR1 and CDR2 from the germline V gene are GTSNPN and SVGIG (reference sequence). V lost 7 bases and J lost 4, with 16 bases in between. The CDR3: CAFRPTDLYGYTF. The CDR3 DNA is TGTGCCTTTAGACCGACGGACCTCTATGGCTACACCTTC.

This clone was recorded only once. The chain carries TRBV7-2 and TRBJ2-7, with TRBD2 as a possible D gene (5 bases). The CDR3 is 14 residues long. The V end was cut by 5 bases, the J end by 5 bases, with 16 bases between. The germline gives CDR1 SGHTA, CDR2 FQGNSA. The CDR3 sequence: CASSPSHTRHEQYF. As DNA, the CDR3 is TGTGCCAGCAGCCCGTCCCACACTAGACACGAGCAGTACTTC.

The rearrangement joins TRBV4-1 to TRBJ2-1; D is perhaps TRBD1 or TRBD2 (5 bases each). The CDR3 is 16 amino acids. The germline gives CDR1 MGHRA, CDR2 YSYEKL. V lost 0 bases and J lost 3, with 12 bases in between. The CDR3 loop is CASSQDRGVLYNEQFF. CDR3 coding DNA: TGCGCCAGCAGCCAAGACAGAGGGGTTCTCTACAATGAGCAGTTCTTC.

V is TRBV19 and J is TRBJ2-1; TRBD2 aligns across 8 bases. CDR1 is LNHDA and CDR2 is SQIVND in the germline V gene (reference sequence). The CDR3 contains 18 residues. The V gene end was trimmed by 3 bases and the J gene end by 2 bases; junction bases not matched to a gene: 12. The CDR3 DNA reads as TGTGCCAGTAGTATGGGCGGTATGGGACTAGGGCCCTACAATGAGCAGTTCTTC. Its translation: CASSMGGMGLGPYNEQFF.

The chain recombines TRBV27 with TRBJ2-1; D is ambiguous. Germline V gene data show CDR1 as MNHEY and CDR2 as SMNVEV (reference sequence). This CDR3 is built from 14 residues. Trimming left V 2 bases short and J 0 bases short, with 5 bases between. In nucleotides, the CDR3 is TGTGCCAGCAGTTTAGTCCCCTCCTACAATGAGCAGTTCTTC. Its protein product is CASSLVPSYNEQFF.

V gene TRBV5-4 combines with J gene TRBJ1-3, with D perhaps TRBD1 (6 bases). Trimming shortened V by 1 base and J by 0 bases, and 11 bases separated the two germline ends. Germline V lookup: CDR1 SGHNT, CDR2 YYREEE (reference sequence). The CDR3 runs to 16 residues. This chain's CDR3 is CASSLIGGSSGNTIYF. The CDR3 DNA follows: TGTGCCAGCAGCTTGATAGGGGGGAGCTCTGGAAACACCATATATTTT.

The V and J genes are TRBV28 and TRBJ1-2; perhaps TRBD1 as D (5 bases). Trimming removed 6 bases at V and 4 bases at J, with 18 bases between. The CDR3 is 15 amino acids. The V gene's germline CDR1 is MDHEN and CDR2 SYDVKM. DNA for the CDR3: TGTGCCAGCAGCACCCGTCGGGGGTCTCTCTATGGCTACACCTTC. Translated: CASSTRRGSLYGYTF.